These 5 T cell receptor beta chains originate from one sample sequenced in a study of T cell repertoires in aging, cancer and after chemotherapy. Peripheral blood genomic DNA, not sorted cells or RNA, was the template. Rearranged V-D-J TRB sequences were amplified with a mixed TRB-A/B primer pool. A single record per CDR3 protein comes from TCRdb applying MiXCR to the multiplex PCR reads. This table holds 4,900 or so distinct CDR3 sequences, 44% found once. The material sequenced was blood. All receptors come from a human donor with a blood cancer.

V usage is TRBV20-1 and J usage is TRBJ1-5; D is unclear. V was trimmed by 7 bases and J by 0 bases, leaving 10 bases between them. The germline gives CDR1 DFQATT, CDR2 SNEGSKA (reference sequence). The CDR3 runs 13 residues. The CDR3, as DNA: TGCAGTGTTCTCCAGAATAGCAATCAGCCCCAGCATTTT. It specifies CSVLQNSNQPQHF.

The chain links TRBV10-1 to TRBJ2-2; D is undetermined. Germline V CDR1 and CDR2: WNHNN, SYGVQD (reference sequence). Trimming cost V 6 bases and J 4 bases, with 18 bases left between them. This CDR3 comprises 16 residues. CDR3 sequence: CASREGSSESTGELFF. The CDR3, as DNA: TGCGCCAGCAGAGAAGGATCGAGTGAAAGCACCGGGGAGCTGTTTTTT.

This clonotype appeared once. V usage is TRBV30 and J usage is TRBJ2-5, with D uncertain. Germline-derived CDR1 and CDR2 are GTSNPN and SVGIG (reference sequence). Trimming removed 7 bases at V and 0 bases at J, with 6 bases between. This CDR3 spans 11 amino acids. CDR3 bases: TGTGCCTACTCGGACCAAGAGACCCAGTACTTC. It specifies CAYSDQETQYF.

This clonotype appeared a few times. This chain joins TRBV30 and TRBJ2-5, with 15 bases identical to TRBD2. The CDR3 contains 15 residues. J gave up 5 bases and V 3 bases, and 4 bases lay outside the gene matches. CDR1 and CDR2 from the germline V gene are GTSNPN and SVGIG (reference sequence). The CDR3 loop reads CAWSAGTSGGETQYF. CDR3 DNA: TGTGCCTGGAGCGCCGGGACTAGCGGGGGGGAGACCCAGTACTTC.

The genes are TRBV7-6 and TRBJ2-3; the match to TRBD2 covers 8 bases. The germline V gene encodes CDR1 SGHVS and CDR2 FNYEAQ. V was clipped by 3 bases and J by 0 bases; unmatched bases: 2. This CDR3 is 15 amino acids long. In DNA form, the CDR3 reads TGTGCCAGCAGCTTTAGCGGGGCTAGCACAGATACGCAGTATTTT. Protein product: CASSFSGASTDTQYF.